One TCR beta chain is described in this entry. The sample comes from a study of control samples from healthy donors and cancer patients. Profiling relied on immunoSEQ multiplex PCR, and the TCRdb table lists in-frame clones only, not all of them. The sample gives roughly 92,000 clones, 85% to 90% of which show up once; roughly 1.2% is in the top ten. Trimming removed 4 bases from V and 5 bases from J; junction bases left unmatched: 8. Germline V lookup: CDR1 SGHNT, CDR2 YYREEE (reference sequence). The CDR3 extends over 15 amino acids. The chain couples TRBV5-4 to TRBJ2-2; TRBD2 agrees at 7 bases. The receptor was isolated from a woman in her 50s in good health. The material sequenced was blood. The CDR3 loop is CASSRDYTATGELFF. The CDR3 DNA follows: TGTGCCAGCAGCCGGGACTATACAGCTACCGGGGAGCTGTTTTTT.